The T cell receptor (beta chain) described here comes from a study of T cell repertoires in cytomegalovirus infection. MiXCR, run by TCRdb on the reads, gives a single entry per CDR3 protein. This sample carries tens of thousands of distinct CDR3 sequences, about 33% of them seen once, and the ten largest clones take just under 70%. Comment on this clonotype: Antigen specificity is unknown.

Germline V gene lookup returns CDR1 MDHEN and CDR2 SYDVKM. Trimming cost V 2 bases and J 4 bases, with 9 bases left between them. This CDR3 spans 14 amino acids. Sample: PBMCs, sequenced either directly or after in vitro stimulation (not recorded which). The clonotype comes from a human donor in good health (CMV status not recorded). Some clones in this sample may be carry-over from other donors' samples. This rearrangement joins TRBV28 to TRBJ1-5; D gene unclear. DNA for the CDR3: TGTGCCAGCAGTTTAGGTGGAGTTAATCAGCCCCAGCATTTT. It codes for CASSLGGVNQPQHF.